Below, 27 T cell receptor beta chains from the same sample are listed, as sequenced in a study of blood T cell repertoires in COVID-19. Assay used: immunoSEQ multiplex PCR; TCRdb lists only in-frame clones, some missing. The profile shows approximately 150,000 clones, roughly 84% of them singletons. Sequencing was performed on peripheral blood. Receptors were obtained from a man aged 25-45 years with COVID-19, enrolled during active disease.

This clone was observed once. The rearrangement joins TRBV30 to TRBJ1-5; D is possibly TRBD1 (6 bases). The CDR3 consists of 16 residues. V lost 4 bases, J lost 0 bases, and 16 bases lay in between. CDR1 GTSNPN and CDR2 SVGIG come from the germline V gene (reference sequence). Here the CDR3 reads CAWKGGTLSSNQPQHF. In nucleotides, the CDR3 is TGTGCCTGGAAGGGGGGGACCCTGAGTAGCAATCAGCCCCAGCATTTT.

V usage is TRBV10-2 and J usage is TRBJ2-7, with TRBD2 matching over 8 bases. The germline CDR1 and CDR2 sequences are WSHSY and SAAADI. V shed 4 bases, J shed 1 base, and the junction held 6 bases outside the gene matches. The CDR3 is 15 amino acids. The CDR3 region has the DNA TGCGCCAGCAGTGGAGGGGCTAGCGGGTCCTACGAGCAGTACTTC. Translating it yields CASSGGASGSYEQYF.

This chain links TRBV2 with TRBJ1-1; TRBD1 might be the D (5 bases). The ends were cut back, 7 bases at V and 1 base at J, with 13 bases in the middle. CDR3 length: 14 amino acids. Germline loops: CDR1 SNHLY, CDR2 FYNNEI. The CDR3, as DNA: TGTGCCAGCACCGCCAAACAGGCGAACACTGAAGCTTTCTTT. It is translated as CASTAKQANTEAFF.

V gene TRBV4-2 combines with J gene TRBJ2-7; 8 nucleotides match TRBD1. The CDR3 sequence is 17 residues long. The ends lost 3 bases at V and 0 bases at J; junction bases unmatched: 10. The V gene's germline CDR1 is LGHNA and CDR2 YNFKEQ. CDR3 region: CASSQTPTGASSYEQYF. For the CDR3, the DNA is TGTGCCAGCAGCCAGACCCCGACAGGGGCAAGCTCCTACGAGCAGTACTTC.

The chain links TRBV6-1 to TRBJ2-7; D perhaps matches TRBD1 (5 bases). The ends were cut back, 2 bases at V and 5 bases at J, with 13 bases in the middle. The CDR3 is 14 residues long. Germline assignment: CDR1 MNHNS and CDR2 SASEGT. The CDR3 DNA follows: TGTGCCAGCAGTGAACCGGCCAGGGCGAACGAGCAGTACTTC. It specifies CASSEPARANEQYF.

The rearrangement links TRBV7-2 to TRBJ2-1, with TRBD2 matching over 12 bases. Germline loops: CDR1 SGHTA, CDR2 FQGNSA. This CDR3 has 15 amino acids. Losses at the gene ends were 5 bases for V and 9 bases for J; bases not matched to a gene: 8. The CDR3 reads CASSVTSGSSGEQFF. CDR3 in DNA: TGTGCCAGCAGCGTGACTAGCGGGAGTTCGGGTGAGCAGTTCTTC. Combining the CDR3 with reference TRBV7-2 and TRBJ2-1 gives the whole variable domain GAGVSQSPSNKVTEKGKDVELRCDPISGHTALYWYRQSLGQGLEFLIYFQGNSAPDKSGLPSDRFSAERTGGSVSTLTIQRTQQEDSAVYLCASSVTSGSSGEQFFGPGTRLTVL.

In the case of this clone: This same CDR3 is encoded by further DNA sequences in the sample. The V and J genes are TRBV28 and TRBJ1-6; 9 bases match TRBD1. Germline CDR1 reads MDHEN; CDR2 reads SYDVKM. The CDR3 has 15 residues. Trimming cost V 1 base and J 6 bases; bases outside gene matches: 1. CDR3 sequence reads: CASSLSDRGNSPLHF. The CDR3 DNA reads TGTGCCAGCAGTTTATCGGACAGGGGTAATTCACCCCTCCACTTT.

The genes are TRBV6-1 and TRBJ1-1; D remains ambiguous. Trimming pared 3 bases from V and 10 bases from J, leaving 12 bases between. This CDR3 has 12 residues. Per germline, CDR1 MNHNS and CDR2 SASEGT. CDR3 sequence reads: CASSDNNKVAFF. In nucleotides, the CDR3 is TGTGCCAGCAGTGACAACAATAAAGTAGCTTTCTTT.

The CDR3: CASSGTWDREPNEQFF. The CDR3 coding sequence is TGTGCCAGCAGCGGGACGTGGGACAGGGAGCCCAATGAGCAGTTCTTC. This chain uses TRBV11-3 with TRBJ2-1, with 9 bases lining up with TRBD1. The V gene's germline CDR1 is SGHNT and CDR2 YENEEA. The trim removed 5 bases at V and 6 bases at J, leaving 11 bases unmatched. The CDR3 contains 16 residues.

The rearrangement joins TRBV10-1 to TRBJ2-2; 10 nucleotides agree with TRBD2. Germline CDR1 reads WNHNN; CDR2 reads SYGVQD (reference sequence). CDR3 length: 16 amino acids. V gave up 2 bases and J gave up 3 bases; unmatched junction bases: 3. CDR3 in DNA: TGCGCCAGCAGTGAGGCAGCGGGAGGGTACACCGGGGAGCTGTTTTTT. It encodes CASSEAAGGYTGELFF.

The J gene is TRBJ2-2, the V gene TRBV11-2; 9 nucleotides agree with TRBD2. J lost 6 bases, V lost 0 bases, and 5 bases had no gene match. CDR3 length: 16 amino acids. The germline V gene encodes CDR1 SGHAT and CDR2 FQNNGV. CDR3 in amino acids: CASSLDLSGRAGELFF. The CDR3 DNA sequence: TGTGCCAGCAGCTTAGATCTTAGCGGGAGAGCCGGGGAGCTGTTTTTT.

The CDR3 spells CASSLRSGVSDTQYF. In DNA, the CDR3 is TGTGCCAGCAGCTTAAGATCCGGGGTATCAGATACGCAGTATTTT. V and J are TRBV7-2 and TRBJ2-3; D perhaps matches TRBD2 (5 bases). Trimming took off 2 bases at V and 4 bases at J, with 13 bases between the two ends. Germline values: CDR1 SGHTA, CDR2 FQGNSA. The CDR3 is 15 residues long.

The rearrangement links TRBV6-5 to TRBJ2-7, with 8 bases identical to TRBD2. V lost 5 bases and J lost 3; bases outside the gene matches: 6. The length of the CDR3 is 14 residues. Germline loops: CDR1 MNHEY, CDR2 SVGAGI. The CDR3 sequence: CASSNSGRVYEQYF. The CDR3, as DNA: TGTGCCAGCAGTAACAGCGGGAGAGTCTACGAGCAGTACTTC.

The CDR3 sequence is CASSQEPRKREGVNTQYF. The CDR3 coding sequence is TGCGCCAGCAGCCAAGAGCCCCGGAAGCGGGAGGGCGTGAATACGCAGTATTTT. The chain employs TRBV4-1 and TRBJ2-3; 10 bases fit TRBD2. Germline V gives CDR1 MGHRA, CDR2 YSYEKL. With V trimmed by 0 bases and J by 7 bases, 13 bases remained unmatched. This CDR3 is built from 18 residues.

CDR3 residues: CASSIQSGSYNEQFF. As DNA, the CDR3 is TGTGCCAGTAGTATACAATCCGGGTCTTACAATGAGCAGTTCTTC. The chain carries TRBV19 and TRBJ2-1, with D uncertain. The CDR3 is made up of 15 amino acids. Trimming removed 2 bases from V and 4 bases from J, with 12 bases in between. Germline CDR1 LNHDA, CDR2 SQIVND (reference sequence).

This rearrangement joins TRBV28 to TRBJ2-1, with 9 bases aligning to TRBD2. The germline CDR1 and CDR2 sequences are MDHEN and SYDVKM. V lost 2 bases to trimming and J lost 5 bases; unmatched junction nucleotides: 7. The CDR3 covers 16 residues. The CDR3 spells CASSLRSGGRDNEQFF. CDR3 nucleotides: TGTGCCAGCAGTTTACGATCCGGCGGGAGGGACAATGAGCAGTTCTTC.

This rearrangement joins TRBV4-1 to TRBJ1-2; 8 bases fit TRBD1. Germline loops: CDR1 MGHRA, CDR2 YSYEKL. Trimming cost V 5 bases and J 2 bases; bases outside gene matches: 7. This CDR3 spans 15 amino acids. CDR3 in DNA: TGCGCCAGCAGCGGGACGGACAGGGTCAACTATGGCTACACCTTC. Protein sequence: CASSGTDRVNYGYTF.

The chain recombines TRBV10-3 with TRBJ2-5, with 10 nucleotides matching TRBD1. The ends lost 2 bases at V and 2 bases at J; junction bases unmatched: 8. The germline V gene has CDR1 ENHRY and CDR2 SYGVKD. This CDR3 has 17 residues. CDR3 DNA sequence: TGTGCCATCAGTGAGGCCGGGACAGGGGTTGGACAAGAGACCCAGTACTTC. Translation gives CAISEAGTGVGQETQYF.

Concerning this clone: Other DNA sequences in the sample encode the same CDR3. V and J are TRBV3-1 (or the pseudogene TRBV3-2) and TRBJ2-7; D gene uncertain. Trimming left V 1 base short and J 3 bases short, with 10 bases between. Germline V CDR1 and CDR2: LGHDT, YNNKEL (reference sequence). The CDR3 spans 14 residues. The CDR3 DNA reads TGTGCCAGCAGCCAAGCCGGGTCCAACTACGAGCAGTACTTC. Residues: CASSQAGSNYEQYF.

The V and J genes are TRBV27 and TRBJ1-2; 7 positions agree with TRBD1. The CDR3 runs to 13 residues. V lost 5 bases and J lost 8; bases outside the gene matches: 8. Germline V CDR1 and CDR2: MNHEY, SMNVEV (reference sequence). The CDR3 loop reads CASSTTGLIGYTF. The CDR3 DNA reads as TGTGCCAGCAGTACGACAGGGCTGATAGGCTACACCTTC.

V and J are TRBV28 and TRBJ1-4, with TRBD1 as a possible D gene (5 bases). CDR1 and CDR2 (germline): MDHEN, SYDVKM. The CDR3 length is 15 residues. V was shortened by 4 bases and J by 7 bases, with 16 bases between the two germline ends. CDR3 sequence reads: CASSSSRASGEKLFF. In DNA form, the CDR3 reads TGTGCCAGCAGTTCAAGCAGGGCGTCCGGTGAAAAACTGTTTTTT.

V is TRBV28 and J is TRBJ1-1; D gene unclear. Trimming pared 8 bases from V and 4 bases from J, leaving 11 bases between. In germline, CDR1 is MDHEN, CDR2 SYDVKM. This CDR3 is 12 amino acids long. This chain's CDR3 is CASGRRGTEAFF. The CDR3 coding sequence is TGTGCCAGCGGCAGACGAGGCACTGAAGCTTTCTTT.

The chain links TRBV10-3 to TRBJ2-3; D is possibly TRBD1 (7 bases). There are 15 residues in the CDR3. V gave up 0 bases and J gave up 5 bases, with 12 bases separating them. Germline CDR1 and CDR2: ENHRY and SYGVKD. The CDR3 loop is CAISESTRGVDTQYF. The DNA for the CDR3 is TGTGCCATCAGTGAGTCGACCAGGGGGGTAGATACGCAGTATTTT.

The V call is TRBV28, the J call TRBJ2-7; TRBD1 matches 8 bases. The CDR3 length is 15 residues. With 4 bases clipped from V and 0 bases from J, the junction kept 5 bases outside the gene matches. The V gene's germline CDR1 is MDHEN and CDR2 SYDVKM. The CDR3 nucleotides are TGTGCCAGCAGTTCACAGGGGGGCAGCTCCTACGAGCAGTACTTC. This codes for CASSSQGGSSYEQYF.

This rearrangement joins TRBV5-8 to TRBJ1-2, with 8 bases identical to TRBD1. The J segment lost 4 bases and the V segment lost 4 bases, leaving 9 bases of the junction unmatched. Germline CDR1 reads SGHTS; CDR2 reads YDEGEE. The CDR3 length is 15 residues. As DNA, the CDR3 is TGTGCCAGCAGCCCCCGACAGGGGCGTTTCTATGGCTACACCTTC. Translated, it gives CASSPRQGRFYGYTF.

This chain connects TRBV30 to TRBJ1-1, with D possibly TRBD1 on 6 matching bases. The V gene lost 2 bases and the J gene lost 4 bases, with 17 bases spanning the gap. This CDR3 comprises 15 residues. Looked up from germline, CDR1 is GTSNPN and CDR2 is SVGIG (reference sequence). In DNA, the CDR3 is TGTGCCTGGAGTCTCGGCCGGACAGTTGTCACTGAAGCTTTCTTT. It specifies CAWSLGRTVVTEAFF.

The chain is built from TRBV7-9 and TRBJ1-2; 8 bases line up with TRBD1. The CDR3 has 15 amino acids. Trimming at V came to 1 base and at J to 4 bases, leaving 5 bases not matched to a gene. Germline V gene data show CDR1 as SEHNR and CDR2 as FQNEAQ (reference sequence). This CDR3 is CASSLDGTGVYGYTF. The DNA of the CDR3 is TGTGCCAGCAGCTTAGACGGGACAGGCGTCTATGGCTACACCTTC.